The 32 T cell receptor beta chains below come from one sample, sequenced in a study of blood T cell repertoires in COVID-19. Sequencing was performed with immunoSEQ multiplex PCR; in TCRdb, only in-frame clones are kept and a portion is missing. The sample contains fewer than 250,000 clones, about 86% of which appear only once. The sequenced sample consisted of peripheral blood. Receptor source: a woman between 65 and 79 years old with acute or convalescent COVID-19.

CDR3 DNA sequence: TGTGCCAGCAGTTTGGCTGGCTTTCAAGGGGACGAGCAGTACTTC. Translation: CASSLAGFQGDEQYF. The chain combines TRBV28 with TRBJ2-7; D is possibly TRBD1 (5 bases). The CDR3 spans 15 residues. V was shortened by 3 bases and J by 5 bases, with 17 bases between the two germline ends. The germline gives CDR1 MDHEN, CDR2 SYDVKM. Full variable domain (missing parts from reference TRBV28 and TRBJ2-7): DVKVTQSSRYLVKRTGEKVFLECVQDMDHENMFWYRQDPGLGLRLIYFSYDVKMKEKGDIPEGYSVSREKKERFSLILESASTNQTSMYLCASSLAGFQGDEQYFGPGTRLTVT.

The chain recombines TRBV5-5 with TRBJ2-3; TRBD2 might be the D (6 bases). Germline V gene sequence: CDR1 SGHKS, CDR2 YYEKEE (reference sequence). With 3 bases removed from V and 0 bases from J, the gap between germline ends came to 17 bases. CDR3 length: 17 residues. CDR3 loop: CASSSRALAVSTDTQYF. The CDR3 nucleotides are TGTGCCAGCAGCTCCCGAGCCTTAGCGGTTAGCACAGATACGCAGTATTTT.

This rearrangement joins TRBV7-2 to TRBJ2-1; TRBD2 matches at 11 bases. Losses at the gene ends were 7 bases for V and 4 bases for J; bases not matched to a gene: 6. Germline-derived CDR1 and CDR2 are SGHTA and FQGNSA. This CDR3 is 15 amino acids long. CDR3 DNA: TGTGCCAGCATCCCAGTAGCGGGAGGGTACAATGAGCAGTTCTTC. It codes for CASIPVAGGYNEQFF.

V usage is TRBV2 and J usage is TRBJ1-2; D remains unclear. The CDR3 sequence is 13 residues long. V dropped 3 bases and J dropped 8 bases, with 13 bases sitting between them. CDR1 is SNHLY and CDR2 is FYNNEI in the germline V gene. The DNA for the CDR3 is TGTGCCAGCAGTGACAGTCTCGCCGGGGGCTACACCTTC. This gives the protein CASSDSLAGGYTF.

The chain combines TRBV14 with TRBJ1-1; 8 bases map to TRBD1. The CDR3 runs to 20 residues. The germline gives CDR1 SGHDN, CDR2 FVKESK. V was pared by 0 bases and J by 4 bases, with 19 bases of the junction left unmatched. CDR3 bases: TGTGCCAGCAGCCAAGAGGCCCGGACAGGGAATCGCCTTTCTGGCACTGAAGCTTTCTTT. This codes for CASSQEARTGNRLSGTEAFF. Looking up the rest from reference TRBV14 and TRBJ1-1 gives the full variable domain: EAGVTQFPSHSVIEKGQTVTLRCDPISGHDNLYWYRRVMGKEIKFLLHFVKESKQDESGMPNNRFLAERTGGTYSTLKVQPAELEDSGVYFCASSQEARTGNRLSGTEAFFGQGTRLTVV.

This clone has just one count. The V gene is TRBV7-2, the J gene TRBJ1-5, with D possibly TRBD1 on 5 matching bases. Germline CDR1 SGHTA, CDR2 FQGNSA. Trimming removed 3 bases from V and 2 bases from J, with 11 bases in between. The CDR3 has 15 residues. CDR3 residues: CASSLLTDGNQPQHF. The CDR3 DNA follows: TGTGCCAGCAGCTTGTTGACAGATGGCAATCAGCCCCAGCATTTT.

The chain couples TRBV4-3 to TRBJ2-3; 7 bases map to TRBD2. The CDR3 runs to 18 residues. CDR1 and CDR2 (germline): LGHNA, YSLEER. J gave up 1 base and V 0 bases, and 10 bases lay outside the gene matches. The CDR3 DNA reads TGCGCCAGCAGCCAAGAGGCCCTAGCGGAGACCCGCACAGATACGCAGTATTTT. It specifies CASSQEALAETRTDTQYF.

V usage is TRBV6-2 or TRBV6-3 and J usage is TRBJ1-2; D unclear. CDR1 and CDR2 from the germline V gene are MNHEY and SVGEGT. The CDR3 runs 14 residues. V dropped 5 bases and J dropped 2 bases, with 12 bases sitting between them. For the CDR3, the DNA is TGTGCCAGCAGTCAGATCCCCGCAAACTATGGCTACACCTTC. This encodes CASSQIPANYGYTF.

V usage is TRBV6-4 and J usage is TRBJ2-6, with TRBD1 as a possible D gene (5 bases). Trimming pared 3 bases from V and 0 bases from J, leaving 15 bases between. The V gene's germline CDR1 is MRHNA and CDR2 SNTAGT. CDR3 length equals 18 residues. The CDR3 loop reads CASSERRQRSSGANVLTF. CDR3 sequence (DNA): TGTGCCAGCAGTGAGCGTAGACAGCGCAGCTCTGGGGCCAACGTCCTGACTTTC.

This chain links TRBV5-1 with TRBJ1-1, with 10 positions matching TRBD1. Germline V gives CDR1 SGHRS, CDR2 YFSETQ. This CDR3 comprises 15 residues. V gave up 4 bases and J gave up 5 bases; unmatched junction bases: 8. This chain's CDR3 is CASSRDRGRGTEAFF. The DNA for the CDR3 is TGCGCCAGCAGCAGGGACAGGGGTCGAGGAACTGAAGCTTTCTTT.

The rearrangement links TRBV6-1 to TRBJ1-1; D is possibly TRBD1 (6 bases). V was pared by 2 bases and J by 4 bases, with 11 bases between. This CDR3 contains 14 residues. Germline V CDR1 and CDR2: MNHNS, SASEGT. CDR3 residues: CASSERGGLTEAFF. The CDR3 DNA sequence: TGTGCCAGCAGTGAAAGGGGGGGTCTCACTGAAGCTTTCTTT.

The V call is TRBV19, the J call TRBJ2-3; D uncertain. The CDR3 is made up of 12 amino acids. Germline V lookup: CDR1 LNHDA, CDR2 SQIVND (reference sequence). V was cut by 3 bases and J by 3 bases, with 4 bases left in between. As DNA, the CDR3 is TGTGCCAGTAGTATGCGGACAGATACGCAGTATTTT. Translating it yields CASSMRTDTQYF.

There are a few counts of this clone. The chain links TRBV7-3 to TRBJ2-2; maybe TRBD1 (6 bases). Looked up from germline, CDR1 is SGHTA and CDR2 is FQGTGA. This CDR3 spans 14 amino acids. Trimming stripped 5 bases from V and 7 bases from J, with 14 bases between. The CDR3 reads CASSTNRAGGELFF. The CDR3 DNA sequence: TGTGCCAGCAGCACAAACAGGGCTGGCGGGGAGCTGTTTTTT.

J is TRBJ2-1 and V is TRBV3-1 (or the pseudogene TRBV3-2), with TRBD2 as a possible D gene (6 bases). The V gene's germline CDR1 is LGHDT and CDR2 YNNKEL (reference sequence). This CDR3 has 15 residues. The germline V and J ends were trimmed by 1 base and 3 bases, with 10 bases remaining between them. The CDR3 DNA reads as TGTGCCAGCAGCCAAGGGATAGCGGTCTACAATGAGCAGTTCTTC. Protein product: CASSQGIAVYNEQFF.

The chain recombines TRBV7-8 with TRBJ1-2, with D perhaps TRBD1 (5 bases). V lost 2 bases and J 4 bases, leaving 11 bases between the germline ends. Germline loops: CDR1 SGHVS, CDR2 FQNEAQ. This CDR3 is 14 amino acids long. This CDR3 reads CASSLRRQLYGYTF. CDR3 nucleotide sequence: TGTGCCAGCAGCTTACGGCGACAGCTCTATGGCTACACCTTC.

The CDR3 spells CASSIGAGTTNTGELFF. The CDR3 DNA follows: TGTGCCAGTAGTATAGGGGCCGGGACTACTAACACCGGGGAGCTGTTTTTT. The V gene is TRBV19, the J gene TRBJ2-2, with TRBD2 matching 7 bases. Germline CDR1 LNHDA, CDR2 SQIVND (reference sequence). The CDR3 totals 17 residues. V was clipped by 1 base and J by 2 bases; unmatched bases: 7.

The gene calls are TRBV6-2 or TRBV6-3 and TRBJ2-7; possibly TRBD1 for D (6 bases). CDR1 is MNHEY, CDR2 SVGEGT, per germline. The CDR3 consists of 11 residues. Trimming stripped 5 bases from V and 6 bases from J, with 8 bases between. CDR3 sequence reads: CASSQGTEQYF. The DNA for the CDR3 is TGTGCCAGCAGTCAGGGGACCGAGCAGTACTTC.

J is TRBJ1-2 and V is TRBV7-2, with 7 bases lining up with TRBD1. CDR1 and CDR2 from the germline V gene are SGHTA and FQGNSA. J lost 8 bases, V lost 4 bases, and 7 bases had no gene match. CDR3 length: 13 residues. This CDR3 is CASSSRDSLGYTF. CDR3 bases: TGTGCCAGCAGCTCCCGGGACAGTTTAGGCTACACCTTC.

V gene TRBV6-5 combines with J gene TRBJ1-1; D uncertain. This CDR3 region has 13 residues. Germline lookup yields CDR1 MNHEY and CDR2 SVGAGI. V was clipped by 2 bases and J by 1 base, with 5 bases between them. The CDR3 nucleotides are TGTGCCAGCAGTTACGCGCAGAACACTGAAGCTTTCTTT. The encoded protein is CASSYAQNTEAFF.

CDR3 DNA sequence: TGTGCCATCAGTGAATCGACAGCGCTAAGCTATGGCTACACCTTC. This translates into CAISESTALSYGYTF. The gene calls are TRBV10-3 and TRBJ1-2, with D maybe TRBD1 (5 bases). Germline CDR1 ENHRY, CDR2 SYGVKD. Trimming removed 3 bases at V and 4 bases at J, with 15 bases between. The CDR3 runs 15 residues.

This chain connects TRBV6-5 to TRBJ2-7, with 11 bases identical to TRBD1. V lost 8 bases and J lost 4; bases outside the gene matches: 4. CDR3 length: 13 residues. Germline V gene lookup returns CDR1 MNHEY and CDR2 SVGAGI. CDR3 residues: CASGGQGGYEQYF. CDR3 sequence (DNA): TGTGCCAGCGGGGGACAGGGGGGGTACGAGCAGTACTTC.

This clone has only one observation. The chain is built from TRBV10-3 and TRBJ2-1; 9 bases fit TRBD2. There are 14 residues in the CDR3. Trimming took 2 bases from V and 9 from J; bases not matched to a gene: 5. Germline CDR1 is ENHRY and CDR2 is SYGVKD. Here the CDR3 reads CAISESSGRGEQFF. DNA for the CDR3: TGTGCCATCAGTGAGAGTAGCGGGAGAGGTGAGCAGTTCTTC.

The chain links TRBV2 to TRBJ2-7; the D gene is possibly TRBD2 (5 bases). Germline CDR1 reads SNHLY; CDR2 reads FYNNEI. Deletions cut 4 bases from V and 6 bases from J, with 16 bases between. This CDR3 comprises 14 residues. The CDR3 DNA sequence: TGTGCCAGCAGTGTTCTCCCGGGATCCGGCGAGCAGTACTTC. This gives the protein CASSVLPGSGEQYF.

V is TRBV2 and J is TRBJ2-5; 8 nucleotides align to TRBD2. V shed 6 bases and J 6 bases; nucleotides not matched to a gene: 9. In germline, CDR1 is SNHLY, CDR2 FYNNEI. This CDR3 contains 14 residues. The chain's CDR3 is CASSVSGGVQTQYF. The DNA for the CDR3 is TGTGCCAGCAGCGTAAGCGGGGGCGTCCAGACCCAGTACTTC.

The rearrangement links TRBV6-5 to TRBJ1-2, with 10 bases lining up with TRBD1. Germline-derived CDR1 and CDR2 are MNHEY and SVGAGI. The CDR3 totals 13 residues. After removal of 6 bases from V and 5 bases from J, the junction contained 3 bases not matched to a gene. As DNA, the CDR3 is TGTGCCAGCAGCGAGGGACAGGGGTATGGCTACACCTTC. This codes for CASSEGQGYGYTF.

The gene calls are TRBV10-3 and TRBJ1-2, with no clear D. The germline gives CDR1 ENHRY, CDR2 SYGVKD. Trimming stripped 7 bases from V and 5 bases from J, with 23 bases between. The CDR3 is 16 amino acids. The CDR3 loop reads CAITEEGRAGSYGYTF. Written as DNA, the CDR3 is TGTGCCATCACCGAGGAGGGTAGGGCTGGATCTTATGGCTACACCTTC.

The chain uses TRBV28 and TRBJ1-5; a possible D gene is TRBD1 (5 bases). CDR1 is MDHEN, CDR2 SYDVKM, per germline. This CDR3 comprises 12 residues. Trimming took off 5 bases at V and 7 bases at J, with 9 bases between the two ends. The CDR3 here is CASSPTEQPQHF. CDR3 nucleotide sequence: TGTGCCAGCAGTCCGACAGAGCAGCCCCAGCATTTT.

The genes are TRBV28 and TRBJ1-4; 7 positions match TRBD1. Trimming took 6 bases from V and 7 from J; bases not matched to a gene: 8. Germline V gene lookup returns CDR1 MDHEN and CDR2 SYDVKM. The CDR3 runs 14 residues. This CDR3 is CASSQGVRGEKLFF. The CDR3 DNA reads as TGTGCCAGCAGCCAGGGGGTTCGGGGTGAAAAACTGTTTTTT. Drawing the rest from reference TRBV28 and TRBJ1-4, the complete variable domain is DVKVTQSSRYLVKRTGEKVFLECVQDMDHENMFWYRQDPGLGLRLIYFSYDVKMKEKGDIPEGYSVSREKKERFSLILESASTNQTSMYLCASSQGVRGEKLFFGSGTQLSVL.

This chain uses TRBV6-5 with TRBJ1-6; TRBD1 might be the D (6 bases). CDR1 and CDR2 (germline): MNHEY, SVGAGI. Trimming removed 8 bases at V and 1 base at J, with 9 bases between. The CDR3 contains 14 residues. This chain's CDR3 is CASCQGSYNSPLHF. The CDR3, as DNA: TGTGCCAGCTGCCAGGGGTCCTATAATTCACCCCTCCACTTT.

The chain recombines TRBV7-9 with TRBJ2-1; 11 bases agree with TRBD1. CDR3 length: 15 amino acids. Germline-derived CDR1 and CDR2 are SEHNR and FQNEAQ (reference sequence). After removal of 5 bases from V and 7 bases from J, the junction contained 7 bases not matched to a gene. The CDR3 sequence: CASSTTGTGGNEQFF. The CDR3 DNA reads as TGTGCCAGCAGCACAACCGGGACAGGGGGGAATGAGCAGTTCTTC.

The chain links TRBV18 to TRBJ1-3; D is unresolved. This CDR3 spans 16 amino acids. CDR1 KGHSH and CDR2 LQKENI come from the germline V gene. V dropped 2 bases and J dropped 0 bases, with 11 bases sitting between them. The CDR3 loop reads CASSPGWAVSGNTIYF. The CDR3 DNA reads as TGTGCCAGCTCACCAGGATGGGCTGTCTCTGGAAACACCATATATTTT.

The chain couples TRBV28 to TRBJ2-1; D possibly corresponds to TRBD2 (5 bases). Germline values: CDR1 MDHEN, CDR2 SYDVKM. Trimming pared 7 bases from V and 8 bases from J, leaving 18 bases between. The CDR3 length is 14 residues. The CDR3 sequence is CASIRSGRGDEQFF. The CDR3 nucleotides are TGTGCCAGCATCAGGTCGGGAAGAGGTGATGAGCAGTTCTTC. Drawing the rest from reference TRBV28 and TRBJ2-1, the complete variable domain is DVKVTQSSRYLVKRTGEKVFLECVQDMDHENMFWYRQDPGLGLRLIYFSYDVKMKEKGDIPEGYSVSREKKERFSLILESASTNQTSMYLCASIRSGRGDEQFFGPGTRLTVL.